Listed below are T cell receptor beta chains from one sample, sequenced in a study of OX40 agonist ivuxolimab in advanced cancers. Only in-frame clones appear in the TCRdb table, and some are missing; sequencing was by immunoSEQ multiplex PCR. The repertoire consists of around 65,000 clones, with 80% to 95% occurring once and the leading ten covering around 15%. Sequencing was performed on CD4+ or CD8+ T cells sorted from blood, taken in a trial of the OX40 agonist ivuxolimab. The receptors shown here come from an adult with an advanced solid tumor such as melanoma, head and neck, liver or kidney cancer. CDR3s include the opening cysteine and the closing phenylalanine or tryptophan. D genes are given only for firm matches. Only part of the rows carry a size: once, few, many, or a class if the clone is expanded.

J gene | D gene | clone size | V gene | CDR3 DNA | CDR3 protein
TRBJ1-5 | TRBD1 | - | TRBV4-1 | TGCGCCAGCAGCCCACTGACAGGGGGCAATCAGCCCCAGCATTTT | CASSPLTGGNQPQHF
TRBJ2-3 | TRBD2 | - | TRBV9 | TGTGCCAGCAGCGCCACTAGCGGTATAACAACAGATACGCAGTATTTT | CASSATSGITTDTQYF
TRBJ2-4 | - | - | TRBV4-1 | TGCGCCAGCAGCCAAGATGGCGGCATTCAGTACTTC | CASSQDGGIQYF
TRBJ2-5 | TRBD2 | - | TRBV9 | TGTGCCAGCAGCGATAGCGGGGCCACAATAGAGACCCAGTACTTC | CASSDSGATIETQYF
TRBJ2-1 | - | - | TRBV12-5 | TGTGCTAGTGGCGTTAGCGGCAGTGAGCAGTTCTTC | CASGVSGSEQFF
TRBJ1-6 | TRBD1 | - | TRBV6-5 | TGTGCCAGCAGTTACGAAGGACAGGACCAATCACCCCTCCACTTT | CASSYEGQDQSPLHF
TRBJ1-1 | - | - | TRBV6-1 | TGTGCCAGCAGTGAATGGTGGACGTCTGGGAACACTGAAGCTTTCTTT | CASSEWWTSGNTEAFF
TRBJ1-6 | - | - | TRBV14 | TGTGCCAGCAGCCAAGGCAACAGTTATAATTCACCCCTCCACTTT | CASSQGNSYNSPLHF
TRBJ2-7 | - | - | TRBV18 | TGTGCCAGCTCACCACCGGAGATACCCTACGAGCAGTACTTC | CASSPPEIPYEQYF
TRBJ2-7 | - | - | TRBV2 | TGTGCCAGCAGTGAAGCCTGGGGGACGGCCTACGAGCAGTACTTC | CASSEAWGTAYEQYF
TRBJ2-3 | TRBD1 | once | TRBV19 | TGTGCCAGTAGTATAGGGACAGGCGGCACAGATACGCAGTATTTT | CASSIGTGGTDTQYF